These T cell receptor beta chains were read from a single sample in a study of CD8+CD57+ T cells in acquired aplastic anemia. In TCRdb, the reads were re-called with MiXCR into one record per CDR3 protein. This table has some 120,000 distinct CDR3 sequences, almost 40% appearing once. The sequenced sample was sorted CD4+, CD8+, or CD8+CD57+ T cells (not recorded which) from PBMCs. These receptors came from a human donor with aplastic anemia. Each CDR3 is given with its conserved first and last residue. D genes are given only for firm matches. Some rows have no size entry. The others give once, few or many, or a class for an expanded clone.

CDR3nt: TGTGCCAGCAGCGTAGACACTCCCTTAGGGACCAAAAACATTCAGTACTTC; CDR3aa: CASSVDTPLGTKNIQYF; d_gene: NA; abundance: many; v_gene: TRBV9; j_gene: TRBJ2-4
CDR3nt: TGTGCCAGCTCATCGGGACTTGTCCACACAGATACGCAGTATTTT; CDR3aa: CASSSGLVHTDTQYF; d_gene: NA; abundance: few; v_gene: TRBV18; j_gene: TRBJ2-3
CDR3nt: TGCGCCAGCAGTGATCGGGACAGGGTCTCTAGGGGCTACACCTTC; CDR3aa: CASSDRDRVSRGYTF; d_gene: TRBD1; abundance: NA; v_gene: TRBV10-2; j_gene: TRBJ1-2
CDR3nt: TGTGCCAGCAACTTCGCGGGGGCGTTGGTATCTAATGAAAAACTGTTTTTT; CDR3aa: CASNFAGALVSNEKLFF; d_gene: NA; abundance: many; v_gene: TRBV7-9; j_gene: TRBJ1-4
CDR3nt: TGTGCCATTCTGGACGCGGACTTTGGAAACACCATATATTTT; CDR3aa: CAILDADFGNTIYF; d_gene: NA; abundance: NA; v_gene: TRBV10-3; j_gene: TRBJ1-3
CDR3nt: TGTGCCAGCAGTCACCGGGACAGGGAATATCCAGATACGCAGTATTTT; CDR3aa: CASSHRDREYPDTQYF; d_gene: TRBD1; abundance: few; v_gene: TRBV6-2/TRBV6-3; j_gene: TRBJ2-3
CDR3nt: TGCAGCGCTGGACAGGGTCGCGGTGAGCATTTT; CDR3aa: CSAGQGRGEHF; d_gene: TRBD1; abundance: NA; v_gene: TRBV29-1; j_gene: TRBJ1-5
CDR3nt: TGTGCCAGCAGTGGGACAGGGGGCAATCAGCCCCAGCATTTT; CDR3aa: CASSGTGGNQPQHF; d_gene: TRBD1; abundance: NA; v_gene: TRBV2; j_gene: TRBJ1-5
CDR3nt: TGCAGTGCTAGAGATCATGGCGATGGCTACACCTTC; CDR3aa: CSARDHGDGYTF; d_gene: NA; abundance: many; v_gene: TRBV20-1; j_gene: TRBJ1-2
CDR3nt: TGTGCCAGCACTACCACTCGGGGCAATCAGCCCCAGCATTTT; CDR3aa: CASTTTRGNQPQHF; d_gene: NA; abundance: many; v_gene: TRBV6-1; j_gene: TRBJ1-5
CDR3nt: TGTGCCACCAGTGCCGCACAGGGTACAACAGATACGCAGTATTTT; CDR3aa: CATSAAQGTTDTQYF; d_gene: NA; abundance: NA; v_gene: TRBV24-1; j_gene: TRBJ2-3
CDR3nt: TGTGCCAGCACCTACACGGTTTCTAATACGCGGTATTTT; CDR3aa: CASTYTVSNTRYF; d_gene: NA; abundance: NA; v_gene: TRBV2; j_gene: TRBJ2-3
CDR3nt: TGCAGTGCTAGTGAGGGTGGGTCCTACGAGCAGTACTTC; CDR3aa: CSASEGGSYEQYF; d_gene: NA; abundance: NA; v_gene: TRBV20-1; j_gene: TRBJ2-7
CDR3nt: TGTGCCAGCATGGGCCTTAGCTCCTACAATGAGCAGTTCTTC; CDR3aa: CASMGLSSYNEQFF; d_gene: NA; abundance: few; v_gene: TRBV11-1; j_gene: TRBJ2-1
CDR3nt: TGCGCCAGCAGCCAGACTAGCGGGGGCACAGATACGCAGTATTTT; CDR3aa: CASSQTSGGTDTQYF; d_gene: TRBD2; abundance: many; v_gene: TRBV4-1; j_gene: TRBJ2-3
CDR3nt: TGTGCCAGTTCGATCGCCGGGGCAGCAATGTACTTC; CDR3aa: CASSIAGAAMYF; d_gene: NA; abundance: NA; v_gene: TRBV19; j_gene: TRBJ2-5
CDR3nt: TGTGCCACCAGTGATTGGGGTTCGGGGACTAGCACAGATACGCAGTATTTT; CDR3aa: CATSDWGSGTSTDTQYF; d_gene: NA; abundance: many; v_gene: TRBV24-1; j_gene: TRBJ2-3
CDR3nt: TGTGCCATTAGACCGGGACATACGACCCTGGAGCAGTACTTC; CDR3aa: CAIRPGHTTLEQYF; d_gene: NA; abundance: NA; v_gene: TRBV10-3; j_gene: TRBJ2-7
CDR3nt: TGTGCCAGCAGCCGTCGGGACTCGGCGATAGATGAGCAGTTCTTC; CDR3aa: CASSRRDSAIDEQFF; d_gene: NA; abundance: many; v_gene: TRBV14; j_gene: TRBJ2-1
CDR3nt: TGTGCCAGCAGACCTAGCGGGGGGCCTCTATACAATGAGCAGTTCTTC; CDR3aa: CASRPSGGPLYNEQFF; d_gene: TRBD2; abundance: many; v_gene: TRBV7-9; j_gene: TRBJ2-1
CDR3nt: TGTGCCATCAGTGAGTCCTTCCCTGGAGCCTCACCCCTCCACTTT; CDR3aa: CAISESFPGASPLHF; d_gene: NA; abundance: NA; v_gene: TRBV10-3; j_gene: TRBJ1-6
CDR3nt: TGTGCCAGCAGTTTCAGAGACACCGGGGAGCTGTTTTTT; CDR3aa: CASSFRDTGELFF; d_gene: NA; abundance: NA; v_gene: TRBV6-5; j_gene: TRBJ2-2
CDR3nt: TGTGCCAGCAGTAGGGGACGCCGCGTAGGGGGTGAGCAGTTCTTC; CDR3aa: CASSRGRRVGGEQFF; d_gene: NA; abundance: few; v_gene: TRBV2; j_gene: TRBJ2-1
CDR3nt: TGTGCCATCAGCGGGGACAGGGGGATCACAAGCTCCTACAATGAGCAGTTCTTC; CDR3aa: CAISGDRGITSSYNEQFF; d_gene: TRBD1; abundance: NA; v_gene: TRBV10-3; j_gene: TRBJ2-1
CDR3nt: TGTGCCAGTAGTGATCGGGGTACCGGCGGGGAGCTGTTTTTT; CDR3aa: CASSDRGTGGELFF; d_gene: NA; abundance: NA; v_gene: TRBV19; j_gene: TRBJ2-2
CDR3nt: TGTGCCACCAGTGATCCCCAAAGCGGGGTTAACACCGGGGAGCTGTTTTTT; CDR3aa: CATSDPQSGVNTGELFF; d_gene: TRBD2; abundance: once; v_gene: TRBV24-1; j_gene: TRBJ2-2
CDR3nt: TGTGCCAGCAGCTCGGCCCGCAGGGACCCTAAAGAGACCCAGTACTTC; CDR3aa: CASSSARRDPKETQYF; d_gene: NA; abundance: many; v_gene: TRBV5-6; j_gene: TRBJ2-5
CDR3nt: TGTGCCAGCAGTGAGCAGGGTTATACGCAGTATTTT; CDR3aa: CASSEQGYTQYF; d_gene: NA; abundance: many; v_gene: TRBV12-3/TRBV12-4; j_gene: TRBJ2-3
CDR3nt: TGTGCCAGTAGTATAGAGGGCTCTACGACTGAAGCTTTCTTT; CDR3aa: CASSIEGSTTEAFF; d_gene: NA; abundance: many; v_gene: TRBV19; j_gene: TRBJ1-1
CDR3nt: TGTGCCAGCAGTTCCCCTGGGGAGGCCAAGCCCTACGAGCAGTACTTC; CDR3aa: CASSSPGEAKPYEQYF; d_gene: NA; abundance: many; v_gene: TRBV6-5; j_gene: TRBJ2-7
CDR3nt: TGCGCCAGCAGCGGTACATCGGTGAACACTGAAGCTTTCTTT; CDR3aa: CASSGTSVNTEAFF; d_gene: NA; abundance: many; v_gene: TRBV5-1; j_gene: TRBJ1-1
CDR3nt: TGCGCCAGCAGCCAAGATAGAGGTAGCGCCATCCAAGAGACCCAGTACTTC; CDR3aa: CASSQDRGSAIQETQYF; d_gene: NA; abundance: many; v_gene: TRBV4-3; j_gene: TRBJ2-5
CDR3nt: TGTGCCAGCAGCCAAGACCTAGCGGGGGGCCGTGGAGGTACGCAGTATTTT; CDR3aa: CASSQDLAGGRGGTQYF; d_gene: TRBD2; abundance: NA; v_gene: TRBV4-2; j_gene: TRBJ2-3
CDR3nt: TGTGCCAGCCCGGGAGGGGGATATCAGCCCCAGCATTTT; CDR3aa: CASPGGGYQPQHF; d_gene: NA; abundance: NA; v_gene: TRBV19; j_gene: TRBJ1-5